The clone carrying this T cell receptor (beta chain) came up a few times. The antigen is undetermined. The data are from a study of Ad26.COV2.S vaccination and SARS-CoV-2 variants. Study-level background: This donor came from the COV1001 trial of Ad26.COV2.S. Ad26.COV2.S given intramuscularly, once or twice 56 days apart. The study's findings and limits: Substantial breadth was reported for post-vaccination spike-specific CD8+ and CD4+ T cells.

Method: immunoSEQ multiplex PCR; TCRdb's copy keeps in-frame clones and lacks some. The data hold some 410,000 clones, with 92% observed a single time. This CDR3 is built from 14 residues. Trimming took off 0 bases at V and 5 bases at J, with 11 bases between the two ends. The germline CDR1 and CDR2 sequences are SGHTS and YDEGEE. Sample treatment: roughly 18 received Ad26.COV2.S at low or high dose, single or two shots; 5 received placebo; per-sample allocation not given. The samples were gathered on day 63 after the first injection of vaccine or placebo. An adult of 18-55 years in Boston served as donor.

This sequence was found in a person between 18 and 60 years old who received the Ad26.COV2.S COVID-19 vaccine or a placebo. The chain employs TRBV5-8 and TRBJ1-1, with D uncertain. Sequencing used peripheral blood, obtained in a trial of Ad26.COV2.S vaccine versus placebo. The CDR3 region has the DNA TGTGCCAGCAGCTTGGCGGATGGTTTTACTGAAGCTTTCTTT. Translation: CASSLADGFTEAFF.